The 3 T cell receptor beta chains presented below share a single source sample, sequenced in a study of T cells after yellow fever vaccination. TCRdb recomputed calls from the 5' RACE reads with MiXCR, one row per CDR3 protein. The table includes just under 600,000 distinct CDR3 sequences, approximately 13% detected once. Sequencing was performed on PBMCs, taken on the day of the yellow fever booster vaccination. The receptors originated from a man younger than 40 who received the YFV17D yellow fever vaccine.

This clonotype was found a few times. The CDR3, as DNA: TGCGCCAGCAGCTTGTTGCTGAGGGCCAGCTACAATGAGCAGTTCTTC. This translates into CASSLLLRASYNEQFF. The chain couples TRBV5-1 to TRBJ2-1, with D maybe TRBD2 (5 bases). The CDR3 is 16 residues long. Germline V gene sequence: CDR1 SGHRS, CDR2 YFSETQ. V lost 1 base and J lost 3, with 14 bases in between.

This clonotype was observed a handful of times. The CDR3 spells CASSPRERDQYF. In DNA form, the CDR3 reads TGTGCCAGCTCACCCCGGGAGAGAGACCAGTACTTC. The V call is TRBV18, the J call TRBJ2-5, with TRBD2 as a possible D gene (6 bases). Germline loops: CDR1 KGHSH, CDR2 LQKENI. The length of the CDR3 is 12 residues. V was trimmed by 3 bases and J by 10 bases, leaving 12 bases between them.

This clonotype was observed a few times. The rearrangement joins TRBV25-1 to TRBJ2-3; no clear D gene. The CDR3 spans 14 residues. Trimming left V 8 bases short and J 0 bases short, with 12 bases between. The V gene's germline CDR1 is MGHDK and CDR2 SYGVNS. The CDR3 loop reads CASLGWSSTDTQYF. The DNA for the CDR3 is TGTGCCAGCCTAGGATGGAGTAGCACAGATACGCAGTATTTT.